The T cell receptor beta chain under discussion was sequenced for a study of CD8 T cells in ankylosing spondylitis. On this clonotype itself: The antigen is undetermined.

A quantitative 5'-RACE method, one with molecular barcodes, was used to make TCR beta libraries. TCRdb called the 5' RACE reads again in MiXCR, with one record for every CDR3 protein. Of a few hundred thousand distinct CDR3 sequences detected, around 22% appear once; the ten largest clones hold roughly 16%. Study-wide results and caveats: The study identified a TCR beta motif of several highly homologous variants that appeared characteristic of ankylosing spondylitis blood. Reports of some motif variants in reactive arthritis synovial fluid and blood predate this one. Peripheral blood held disease-linked clones only at relatively low frequency, and these were CD8+.

The trim removed 5 bases at V and 0 bases at J, leaving 10 bases unmatched. Germline CDR1 SGHTA, CDR2 FQGNSA. The CDR3 runs 16 residues. The sample taken for sequencing was blood, either unsorted or a sorted T cell fraction (not recorded which). This clonotype was obtained from a male donor with ankylosing spondylitis. The V call is TRBV7-2, the J call TRBJ2-7; 7 bases are shared with TRBD1. CDR3 DNA: TGTGCCAGCAGCCGCCATTTCAGGGGGTCCTCCTACGAGCAGTACTTC. It is translated as CASSRHFRGSSYEQYF.